Listed below are T cell receptor beta chains from one sample, sequenced in a study of PD-L1 blockade in urothelial cancer. The method was immunoSEQ multiplex PCR; TCRdb's version includes in-frame clones alone and lacks a portion of them. The sample yields tens of thousands of clones, 87% seen once. The material sequenced was PBMCs, taken around atezolizumab (anti-PD-L1) treatment. These receptors all stem from a man aged 55 to 70 with urothelial cancer. The CDR3 runs from the conserved cysteine through the conserved F or W. Fields, in order: clone size, V gene, J gene, D gene, CDR3 DNA, CDR3 protein. The D gene is left open where the match is weak. Clone size appears in some rows only: once, few, many, or a class for an expanded clone.

clone_size: .; v_call: TRBV19; j_call: TRBJ1-4; d_call: .; cdr3_nt: TGTGCCAGTAGTCCCCCGCAGTCAACTAATGAAAAACTGTTTTTT; cdr3_aa: CASSPPQSTNEKLFF
clone_size: .; v_call: TRBV2; j_call: TRBJ1-2; d_call: .; cdr3_nt: TGTGCCAGCAGTAACTTGCAGGGGTTGGGTGGCTACACCTTC; cdr3_aa: CASSNLQGLGGYTF
clone_size: .; v_call: TRBV27; j_call: TRBJ1-3; d_call: .; cdr3_nt: TGTGCCAGCAGTCGGGGTGGGTCTGGAAACACCATATATTTT; cdr3_aa: CASSRGGSGNTIYF
clone_size: .; v_call: TRBV4-2; j_call: TRBJ1-5; d_call: .; cdr3_nt: TGTGCCAGCCAACTCAATAGCAATCAGCCCCAGCATTTT; cdr3_aa: CASQLNSNQPQHF
clone_size: few; v_call: TRBV6-6; j_call: TRBJ1-4; d_call: .; cdr3_nt: TGTGCCAGCAGTCTAGCGCAGGGATATGAAAAACTGTTTTTT; cdr3_aa: CASSLAQGYEKLFF
clone_size: .; v_call: TRBV6-1; j_call: TRBJ1-2; d_call: TRBD1; cdr3_nt: TGTGCCAGCAGCCGACAGGGCTATGGCTACACCTTC; cdr3_aa: CASSRQGYGYTF
clone_size: .; v_call: TRBV13; j_call: TRBJ2-5; d_call: .; cdr3_nt: TGTGCCAGCAGCTCCCTTCTAGGGGGAGAGACCCAGTACTTC; cdr3_aa: CASSSLLGGETQYF
clone_size: .; v_call: TRBV21-1; j_call: TRBJ1-1; d_call: .; cdr3_nt: TGTGCCAGCAGCAAAGACCCGAAGGACAGGGCTGGGTGGACTGAAGCTTTCTTT; cdr3_aa: CASSKDPKDRAGWTEAFF
clone_size: .; v_call: TRBV5-1; j_call: TRBJ2-3; d_call: TRBD2; cdr3_nt: TGCGCCAGCAGCACCCCTAGCGGGGGCCGCACAGATACGCAGTATTTT; cdr3_aa: CASSTPSGGRTDTQYF
clone_size: .; v_call: TRBV7-2; j_call: TRBJ1-3; d_call: .; cdr3_nt: TGTGCCAGCACCAGAGGCTCGGGAGGAAACACCATATATTTT; cdr3_aa: CASTRGSGGNTIYF
clone_size: .; v_call: TRBV28; j_call: TRBJ2-5; d_call: .; cdr3_nt: TGTGCCAGCAGTTTTACAGCACAGCACCAAGAGACCCAGTACTTC; cdr3_aa: CASSFTAQHQETQYF
clone_size: .; v_call: TRBV6-5; j_call: TRBJ1-1; d_call: TRBD1; cdr3_nt: TGTGCCAGCAGTTACGGTTATGGTGACAGGGCCACTGAAGCTTTCTTT; cdr3_aa: CASSYGYGDRATEAFF
clone_size: once; v_call: TRBV28; j_call: TRBJ2-5; d_call: TRBD1; cdr3_nt: TGTGCCAGCAGGGTGACAGGGACCCAAGAGACCCAGTACTTC; cdr3_aa: CASRVTGTQETQYF
clone_size: .; v_call: TRBV6-5; j_call: TRBJ1-2; d_call: .; cdr3_nt: TGTGCCAGCAGTACTGACAGCGTGGAGGGCTACACCTTC; cdr3_aa: CASSTDSVEGYTF
clone_size: .; v_call: TRBV9; j_call: TRBJ2-3; d_call: TRBD2; cdr3_nt: TGTGCCAGCAGCTTTAGCGGGGGGGCAGATACGCAGTATTTT; cdr3_aa: CASSFSGGADTQYF
clone_size: .; v_call: TRBV5-6; j_call: TRBJ1-5; d_call: .; cdr3_nt: TGTGCCAGCAGCTTTGGACGGGGAATGATTGGGCAGCCCCAGCATTTT; cdr3_aa: CASSFGRGMIGQPQHF
clone_size: .; v_call: TRBV4-2; j_call: TRBJ2-2; d_call: .; cdr3_nt: TGTGCCAGCAGCCAAGTCTTGGTACAGGGTTTAGTTACCGGGGAGCTGTTTTTT; cdr3_aa: CASSQVLVQGLVTGELFF
clone_size: .; v_call: TRBV7-2; j_call: TRBJ2-5; d_call: TRBD1; cdr3_nt: TGTGCCAGCAGTCGCCCTGGGACAGGGGAAGAGACCCAGTACTTC; cdr3_aa: CASSRPGTGEETQYF
clone_size: .; v_call: TRBV7-2; j_call: TRBJ1-3; d_call: .; cdr3_nt: TGTGCCAGCAGCTTAGATGGGAGGACAAGTGGAAACACCATATATTTT; cdr3_aa: CASSLDGRTSGNTIYF
clone_size: once; v_call: TRBV6-5; j_call: TRBJ1-4; d_call: .; cdr3_nt: TGTGCCAGCAGCCCCTTGGGGGGACGGATCGAAAAACTGTTTTTT; cdr3_aa: CASSPLGGRIEKLFF
clone_size: few; v_call: TRBV30; j_call: TRBJ2-7; d_call: TRBD1; cdr3_nt: TGTGCCTGGAGTGCAAGATGGGACAGCTTCTCCTACGAGCAGTACTTC; cdr3_aa: CAWSARWDSFSYEQYF
clone_size: .; v_call: TRBV7-2; j_call: TRBJ2-2; d_call: TRBD1; cdr3_nt: TGTGCCAGCAAAAACGGGGGACAGGGGAACACCGGGGAGCTGTTTTTT; cdr3_aa: CASKNGGQGNTGELFF
clone_size: .; v_call: TRBV7-3; j_call: TRBJ2-5; d_call: TRBD2; cdr3_nt: TGTGCCAGCAGCTTTGCGGGGCGGGGGGAGACCCAGTACTTC; cdr3_aa: CASSFAGRGETQYF
clone_size: .; v_call: TRBV30; j_call: TRBJ2-2; d_call: TRBD1; cdr3_nt: TGTGCCTCAGGACAGGGCTGGGGTTTGGACACCGGGGAGCTGTTTTTT; cdr3_aa: CASGQGWGLDTGELFF
clone_size: .; v_call: TRBV7-2; j_call: TRBJ1-4; d_call: .; cdr3_nt: TGTGCCAGCAGCTTAGGCGGTAATGAAAAACTGTTTTTT; cdr3_aa: CASSLGGNEKLFF
clone_size: .; v_call: TRBV11-2; j_call: TRBJ2-7; d_call: TRBD1; cdr3_nt: TGTGCCAGCAGCTCTACAGGGGACTACGAGCAGTACTTC; cdr3_aa: CASSSTGDYEQYF
clone_size: .; v_call: TRBV4-1; j_call: TRBJ2-7; d_call: .; cdr3_nt: TGCGCCAGCAGCCAAGGGCCCGAGCGCTCCTACGAGCAGTACTTC; cdr3_aa: CASSQGPERSYEQYF
clone_size: .; v_call: TRBV5-1; j_call: TRBJ2-3; d_call: TRBD1; cdr3_nt: TGCGCCAGCAGCTTAACAACAACAGGGGGCGGCCCAGATACGCAGTATTTT; cdr3_aa: CASSLTTTGGGPDTQYF
clone_size: .; v_call: TRBV6-6; j_call: TRBJ2-1; d_call: TRBD2; cdr3_nt: TGTGCCAGCAGAGACGGGGGGACTGCCAATGAGCAGTTCTTC; cdr3_aa: CASRDGGTANEQFF
clone_size: .; v_call: TRBV5-6; j_call: TRBJ1-2; d_call: .; cdr3_nt: TGTGCCAGCAGCTTGGGGGACTCTTTCGGCTACACCTTC; cdr3_aa: CASSLGDSFGYTF
clone_size: .; v_call: TRBV19; j_call: TRBJ2-7; d_call: .; cdr3_nt: TGTGCCAGTAGTCTTCAGGTCTACGACCACGAGCAGTACTTC; cdr3_aa: CASSLQVYDHEQYF
clone_size: .; v_call: TRBV30; j_call: TRBJ1-4; d_call: TRBD1; cdr3_nt: TGTGCCTGGAATGAGGACAGGATTAATGAAAAACTGTTTTTT; cdr3_aa: CAWNEDRINEKLFF
clone_size: .; v_call: TRBV4-2; j_call: TRBJ2-7; d_call: TRBD1; cdr3_nt: TGTGCCAGCAGCCCCCGACAGGGGGAGTCCTACGAGCAGTACTTC; cdr3_aa: CASSPRQGESYEQYF
clone_size: .; v_call: TRBV5-1; j_call: TRBJ1-4; d_call: .; cdr3_nt: TGCGCCAGCAGCTTGACAGGGCCAGAGGATGAAAAACTGTTTTTT; cdr3_aa: CASSLTGPEDEKLFF
clone_size: .; v_call: TRBV7-2; j_call: TRBJ2-5; d_call: .; cdr3_nt: TGTGCCAGCAGCTTAGCGGGGGGACGGCAAGAGACCCAGTACTTC; cdr3_aa: CASSLAGGRQETQYF
clone_size: .; v_call: TRBV15; j_call: TRBJ2-1; d_call: TRBD1; cdr3_nt: TGTGCCACCAGCAGAACCGGGACAGGGGGAAATGAGCAGTTCTTC; cdr3_aa: CATSRTGTGGNEQFF
clone_size: .; v_call: TRBV7-2; j_call: TRBJ2-7; d_call: .; cdr3_nt: TGTGCCAGCAGCTTAGCCGGGACACTGTACGAGCAGTACTTC; cdr3_aa: CASSLAGTLYEQYF
clone_size: .; v_call: TRBV2; j_call: TRBJ1-6; d_call: TRBD1; cdr3_nt: TGTGCCAGCAGTCCTCCGGGACAGGGGGGTTCACCCCTCCACTTT; cdr3_aa: CASSPPGQGGSPLHF
clone_size: .; v_call: TRBV6-5; j_call: TRBJ1-6; d_call: .; cdr3_nt: TGTGCCACAAGCCGATACCCGGGGAGAACACCCCTCCACTTT; cdr3_aa: CATSRYPGRTPLHF
clone_size: .; v_call: TRBV11-3; j_call: TRBJ2-3; d_call: .; cdr3_nt: TGTGCCAGCAGCAGCGGAGCCAGCACAGATACGCAGTATTTT; cdr3_aa: CASSSGASTDTQYF
clone_size: .; v_call: TRBV10-3; j_call: TRBJ1-1; d_call: TRBD1; cdr3_nt: TGTGCCATCAGTGATCGACAGGGGACTGAAGCTTTCTTT; cdr3_aa: CAISDRQGTEAFF
clone_size: .; v_call: TRBV6-6; j_call: TRBJ2-7; d_call: .; cdr3_nt: TGTGCCAGCAGACTCCGGGACTCGTACGAGCAGTACTTC; cdr3_aa: CASRLRDSYEQYF
clone_size: once; v_call: TRBV28; j_call: TRBJ2-4; d_call: .; cdr3_nt: TGTGCCAGCGTGTGGGGGGGCGCTAAAAACATTCAGTACTTC; cdr3_aa: CASVWGGAKNIQYF
clone_size: .; v_call: TRBV7-2; j_call: TRBJ2-5; d_call: TRBD1; cdr3_nt: TGTGCCAGCAGCGTACACTCCGGGACAGGGGAGACCCAGTACTTC; cdr3_aa: CASSVHSGTGETQYF
clone_size: .; v_call: TRBV5-4; j_call: TRBJ2-5; d_call: .; cdr3_nt: TGTGCCAGCAGCTTGAACGGGGTCGAGACCCAGTACTTC; cdr3_aa: CASSLNGVETQYF